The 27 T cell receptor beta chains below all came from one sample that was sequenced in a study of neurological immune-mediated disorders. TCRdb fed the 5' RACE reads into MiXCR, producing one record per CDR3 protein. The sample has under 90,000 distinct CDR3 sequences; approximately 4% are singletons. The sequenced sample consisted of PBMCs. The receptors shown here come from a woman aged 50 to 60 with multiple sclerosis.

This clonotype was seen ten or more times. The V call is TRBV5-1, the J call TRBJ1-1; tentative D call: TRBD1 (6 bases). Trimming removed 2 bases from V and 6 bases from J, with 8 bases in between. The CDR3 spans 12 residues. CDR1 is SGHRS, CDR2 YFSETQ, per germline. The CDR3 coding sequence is TGCGCCAGCAGCTTTCAGGGGTCTGAAGCTTTCTTT. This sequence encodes CASSFQGSEAFF.

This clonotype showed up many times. Here the CDR3 DNA reads TGTGCCAGCAGCGATACGGGACAGGCCTACAATGAGCAGTTCTTC. It codes for CASSDTGQAYNEQFF. The V gene is TRBV6-5, the J gene TRBJ2-1; 8 bases are shared with TRBD1. Germline V lookup: CDR1 MNHEY, CDR2 SVGAGI. Trimming cost V 6 bases and J 2 bases; bases outside gene matches: 6. There are 15 residues in the CDR3.

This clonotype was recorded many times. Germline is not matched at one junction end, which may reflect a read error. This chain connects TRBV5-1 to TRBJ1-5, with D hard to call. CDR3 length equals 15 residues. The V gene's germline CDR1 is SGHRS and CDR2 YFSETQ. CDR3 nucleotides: TGCGCCAGCAGATTGGGCGGAAATAGCAATCAGCCCCAGCATTTT. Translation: CASRLGGNSNQPQHF.

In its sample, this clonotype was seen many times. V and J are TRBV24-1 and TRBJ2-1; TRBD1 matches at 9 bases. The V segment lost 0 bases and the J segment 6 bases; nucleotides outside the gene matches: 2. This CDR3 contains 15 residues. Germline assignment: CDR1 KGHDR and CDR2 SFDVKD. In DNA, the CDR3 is TGTGCCACCAGTGATTTGGGGACAGGGATCAATGAGCAGTTCTTC. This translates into CATSDLGTGINEQFF.

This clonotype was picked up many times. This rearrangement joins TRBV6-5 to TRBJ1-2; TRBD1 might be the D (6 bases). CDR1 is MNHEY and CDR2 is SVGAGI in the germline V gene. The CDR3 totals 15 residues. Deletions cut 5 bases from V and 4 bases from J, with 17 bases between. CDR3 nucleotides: TGTGCCAGCAGTGTCTCCGGACAGCTGGTCTATGGCTACACCTTC. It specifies CASSVSGQLVYGYTF.

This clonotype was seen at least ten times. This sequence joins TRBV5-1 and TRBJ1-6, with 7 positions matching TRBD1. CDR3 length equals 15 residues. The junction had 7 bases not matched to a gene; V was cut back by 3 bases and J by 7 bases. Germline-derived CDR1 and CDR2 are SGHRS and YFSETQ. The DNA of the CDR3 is TGCGCCAGCAGCTACGGACAGGCATCCAATTCACCCCTCCACTTT. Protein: CASSYGQASNSPLHF.

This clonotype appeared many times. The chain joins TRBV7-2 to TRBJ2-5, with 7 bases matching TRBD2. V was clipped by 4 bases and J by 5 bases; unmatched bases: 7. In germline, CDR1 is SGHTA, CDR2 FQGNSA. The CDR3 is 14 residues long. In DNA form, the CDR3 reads TGTGCCAGCAGCTCCCAAGCGGGGAGGGAGACCCAGTACTTC. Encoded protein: CASSSQAGRETQYF.

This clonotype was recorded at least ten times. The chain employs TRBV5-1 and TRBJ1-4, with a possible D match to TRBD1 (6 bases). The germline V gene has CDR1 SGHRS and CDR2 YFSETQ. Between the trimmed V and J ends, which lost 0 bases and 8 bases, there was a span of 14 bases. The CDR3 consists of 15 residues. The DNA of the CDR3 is TGCGCCAGCAGCTTGGAACAGGGAGGTCGGGAAAAACTGTTTTTT. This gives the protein CASSLEQGGREKLFF.

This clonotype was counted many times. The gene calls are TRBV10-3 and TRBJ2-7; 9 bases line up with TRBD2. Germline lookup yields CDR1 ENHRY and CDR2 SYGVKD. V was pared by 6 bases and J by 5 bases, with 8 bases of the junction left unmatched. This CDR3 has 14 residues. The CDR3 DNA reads TGTGCCATCAGGCTTAGCGGGGGTGAAGACGAGCAGTACTTC. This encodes CAIRLSGGEDEQYF.

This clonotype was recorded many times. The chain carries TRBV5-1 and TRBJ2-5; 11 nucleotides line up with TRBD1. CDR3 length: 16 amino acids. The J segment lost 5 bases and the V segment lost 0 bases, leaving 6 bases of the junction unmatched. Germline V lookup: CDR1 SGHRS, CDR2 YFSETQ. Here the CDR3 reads CASSLEPGQGGETQYF. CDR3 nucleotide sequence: TGCGCCAGCAGCTTGGAACCGGGACAGGGGGGTGAGACCCAGTACTTC.

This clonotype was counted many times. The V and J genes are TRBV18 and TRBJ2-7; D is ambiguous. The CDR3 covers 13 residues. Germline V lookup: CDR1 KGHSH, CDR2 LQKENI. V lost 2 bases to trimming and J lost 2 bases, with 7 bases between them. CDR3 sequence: CASSPTGPYEQYF. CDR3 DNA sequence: TGTGCCAGCTCACCAACGGGTCCCTACGAGCAGTACTTC.

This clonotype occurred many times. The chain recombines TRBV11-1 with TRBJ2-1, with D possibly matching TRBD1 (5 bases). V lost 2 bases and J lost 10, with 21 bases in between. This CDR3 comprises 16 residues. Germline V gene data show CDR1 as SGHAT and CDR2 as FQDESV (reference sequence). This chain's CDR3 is CASSLYGATVLREQFF. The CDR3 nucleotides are TGTGCCAGCAGCTTATATGGGGCAACGGTACTTAGAGAGCAGTTCTTC.

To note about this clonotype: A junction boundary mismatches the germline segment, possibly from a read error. The CDR3 nucleotides are TGTGCCAGCAGCCAAACGGAAGGACAGCCCCAACATTTT. Amino acids: CASSQTEGQPQHF. The rearrangement joins TRBV3-1 to TRBJ1-5; tentative D call: TRBD1 (6 bases). The CDR3 has 13 amino acids. Per germline, CDR1 LGHDT and CDR2 YNNKEL (reference sequence).

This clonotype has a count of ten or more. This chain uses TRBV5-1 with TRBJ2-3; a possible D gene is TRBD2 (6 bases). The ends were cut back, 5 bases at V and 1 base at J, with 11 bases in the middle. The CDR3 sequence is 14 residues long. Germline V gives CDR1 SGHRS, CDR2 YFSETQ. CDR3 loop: CASRDTGGTDTQYF. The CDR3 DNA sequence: TGCGCCAGCAGGGATACGGGGGGCACAGATACGCAGTATTTT.

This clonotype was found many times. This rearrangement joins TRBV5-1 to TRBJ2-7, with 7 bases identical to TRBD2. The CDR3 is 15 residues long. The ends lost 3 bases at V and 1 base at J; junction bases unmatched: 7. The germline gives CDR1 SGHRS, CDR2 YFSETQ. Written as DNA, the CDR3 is TGCGCCAGCAGCTCCCCCCGGGGGGTATCCTACGAGCAGTACTTC. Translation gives CASSSPRGVSYEQYF.

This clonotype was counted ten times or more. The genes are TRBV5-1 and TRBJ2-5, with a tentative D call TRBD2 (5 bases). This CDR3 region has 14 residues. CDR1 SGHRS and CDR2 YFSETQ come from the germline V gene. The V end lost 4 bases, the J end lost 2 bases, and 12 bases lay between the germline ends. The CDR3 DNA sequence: TGCGCCAGCAGCCTAGGACTGACGCAAGAGACCCAGTACTTC. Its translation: CASSLGLTQETQYF.

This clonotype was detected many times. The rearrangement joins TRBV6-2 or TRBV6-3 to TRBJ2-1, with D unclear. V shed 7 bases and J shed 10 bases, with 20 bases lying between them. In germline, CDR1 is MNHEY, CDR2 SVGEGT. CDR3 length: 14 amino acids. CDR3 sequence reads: CASNKWVAQREQFF. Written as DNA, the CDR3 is TGTGCCAGCAATAAGTGGGTAGCACAGAGGGAGCAGTTCTTC.

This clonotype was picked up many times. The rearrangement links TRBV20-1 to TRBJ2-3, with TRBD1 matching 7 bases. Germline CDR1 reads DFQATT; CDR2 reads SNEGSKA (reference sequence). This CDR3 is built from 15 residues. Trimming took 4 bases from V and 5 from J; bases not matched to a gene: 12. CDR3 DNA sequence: TGCAGTGCTACCGGACGGGACAGACCGGGAGATACGCAGTATTTT. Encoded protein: CSATGRDRPGDTQYF.

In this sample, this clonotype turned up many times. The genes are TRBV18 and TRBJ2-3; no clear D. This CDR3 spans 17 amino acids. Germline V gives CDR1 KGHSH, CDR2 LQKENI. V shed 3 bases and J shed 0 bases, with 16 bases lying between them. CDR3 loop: CASSPTPEWPSTDTQYF. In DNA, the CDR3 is TGTGCCAGCTCACCTACCCCTGAGTGGCCTAGCACAGATACGCAGTATTTT.

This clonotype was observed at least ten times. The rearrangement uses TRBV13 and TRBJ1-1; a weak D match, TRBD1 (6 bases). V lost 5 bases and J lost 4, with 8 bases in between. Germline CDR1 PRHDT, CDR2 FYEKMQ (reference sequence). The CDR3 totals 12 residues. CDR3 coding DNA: TGTGCCAGCAGCGGAGGGGGCACTGAAGCTTTCTTT. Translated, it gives CASSGGGTEAFF.

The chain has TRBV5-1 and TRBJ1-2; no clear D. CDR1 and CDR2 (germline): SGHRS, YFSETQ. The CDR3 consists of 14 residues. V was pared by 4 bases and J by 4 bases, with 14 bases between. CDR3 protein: CASSASEITYGYTF. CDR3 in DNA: TGCGCCAGCAGCGCATCAGAGATTACCTATGGCTACACCTTC.

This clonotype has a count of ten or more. The CDR3 coding sequence is TGCAGCGCCAAGGGTTTGACTTATGGCTACACCTTC. Amino acids: CSAKGLTYGYTF. The V gene is TRBV20-1, the J gene TRBJ1-2; no clear D. The CDR3 spans 12 residues. CDR1 and CDR2 (germline): DFQATT, SNEGSKA (reference sequence).

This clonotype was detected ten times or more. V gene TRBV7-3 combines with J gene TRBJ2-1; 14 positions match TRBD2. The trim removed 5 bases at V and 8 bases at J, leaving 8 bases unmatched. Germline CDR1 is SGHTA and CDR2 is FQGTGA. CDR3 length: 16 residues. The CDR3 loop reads CASSQQGLAGVYEQFF. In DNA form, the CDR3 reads TGTGCCAGCAGCCAGCAGGGACTAGCGGGGGTATATGAGCAGTTCTTC.

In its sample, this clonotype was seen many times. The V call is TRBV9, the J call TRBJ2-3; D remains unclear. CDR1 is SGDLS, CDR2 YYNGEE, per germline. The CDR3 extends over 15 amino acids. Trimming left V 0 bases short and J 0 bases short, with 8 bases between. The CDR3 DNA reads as TGTGCCAGCAGCGTAGGTAGATCTAGCACAGATACGCAGTATTTT. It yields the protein CASSVGRSSTDTQYF.

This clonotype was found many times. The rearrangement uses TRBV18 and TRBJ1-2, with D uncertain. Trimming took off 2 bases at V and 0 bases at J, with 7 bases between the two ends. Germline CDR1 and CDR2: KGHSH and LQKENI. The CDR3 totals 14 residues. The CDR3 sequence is CASSPNSANYGYTF. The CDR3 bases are TGTGCCAGCTCACCAAACAGTGCTAACTATGGCTACACCTTC.

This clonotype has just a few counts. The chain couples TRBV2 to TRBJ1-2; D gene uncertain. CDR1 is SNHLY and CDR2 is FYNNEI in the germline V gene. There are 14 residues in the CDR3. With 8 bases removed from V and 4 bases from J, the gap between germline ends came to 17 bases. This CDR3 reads CASFGEGQGYGYTF. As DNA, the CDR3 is TGTGCCAGCTTCGGGGAAGGCCAAGGCTATGGCTACACCTTC. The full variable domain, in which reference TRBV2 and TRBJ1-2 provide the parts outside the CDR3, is EPEVTQTPSHQVTQMGQEVILRCVPISNHLYFYWYRQILGQKVEFLVSFYNNEISEKSEIFDDQFSVERPDGSNFTLKIRSTKLEDSAMYFCASFGEGQGYGYTFGSGTRLTVV.

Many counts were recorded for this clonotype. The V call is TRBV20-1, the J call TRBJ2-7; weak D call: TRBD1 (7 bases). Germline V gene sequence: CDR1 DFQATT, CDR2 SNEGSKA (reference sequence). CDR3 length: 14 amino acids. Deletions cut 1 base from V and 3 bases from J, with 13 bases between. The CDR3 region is CSARGRDSDYEQYF. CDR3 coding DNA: TGCAGTGCTAGAGGGAGGGACAGTGACTACGAGCAGTACTTC.